This T cell receptor beta chain was identified during a study of blood T cell repertoires in COVID-19. At the level of the study: The United States, Italy and Spain were the sources of the acute and convalescent COVID-19 samples. PBMCs, B-cell-depleted T cells, or T cells were the source of the cDNA or gDNA that made up the material.

The CDR3 is 13 residues long. J lost 7 bases, V lost 6 bases, and 3 bases had no gene match. Methods used by the authors: How many nucleated cells were present was estimated from reference gene primer amplification. The data were produced by immunoSEQ multiplex PCR, yet TCRdb's version contains in-frame clones alone and is incomplete. V, J and clone size derive from that table, while D and trimming were established from the DNA sequence. The sample lists some 250,000 clones, about 85% occurring once. Sequencing used peripheral blood. The chain is built from TRBV12-3 or TRBV12-4 and TRBJ1-2, with TRBD1 identical over 12 bases. The receptor comes from a man between 60 and 70 years old who had recovered from COVID-19. This CDR3 reads CASSSGQGAGYTF. In nucleotides, the CDR3 is TGTGCCAGCAGCTCGGGACAGGGGGCTGGCTACACCTTC.